This TCR beta chain appears in the sequencing data of a study of blood T cell repertoires in COVID-19. Between the trimmed V and J ends, which lost 6 bases and 1 base, there was a span of 12 bases. This CDR3 has 14 residues. The germline gives CDR1 KGHSH, CDR2 LQKENI. TCRdb's copy holds only in-frame clones and misses some; the assay was immunoSEQ multiplex PCR. The sample holds about 180,000 clones; roughly 80% are singletons and the top ten take almost 8.5%. The material sequenced was peripheral blood. This sequence was found in a woman aged 65 to 85 with acute or convalescent COVID-19. The chain uses TRBV18 and TRBJ1-1, with D perhaps TRBD1 (6 bases). CDR3 sequence reads: CASSRSGENTEAFF. Written as DNA, the CDR3 is TGTGCCAGCTCGCGGTCAGGGGAGAACACTGAAGCTTTCTTT.